This entry features one TCR beta chain sequence. The antigen is unknown. The data stem from a study of T cell responses to AZD1222 COVID-19 vaccine. At the level of the study: Samples with a second dose at about 4 or about 12 weeks were pooled together.

The CDR3 runs to 13 residues. The germline V gene encodes CDR1 SGHAT and CDR2 FQNNGV. V shed 7 bases and J shed 7 bases, with 14 bases lying between them. Sequencing was performed with immunoSEQ multiplex PCR; in TCRdb, only in-frame clones are kept and a portion is missing. The sample lists more than 65,000 clones, 60% to 80% occurring once. Findings and caveats of the study: Spike-specific TCR breadth and depth went up after people got two AZD1222 doses.

The sequencing used peripheral blood, collected on day 0 of AZD1222 vaccination. The sequence came from an adult in good health. J is TRBJ2-1 and V is TRBV11-2, with D possibly being TRBD1 (6 bases). The DNA for the CDR3 is TGTGCCAGCACCCAATCCCAGGGGAATGAGCAGTTCTTC. It encodes CASTQSQGNEQFF.